The 20 T cell receptor beta chains below all came from one sample that was sequenced in a study of shared clonotypes between healthy human individuals. Repertoires were generated with immunoSEQ multiplex PCR, while TCRdb's copy carries only in-frame clones and drops some. The repertoire has 2 million to 2.5 million clones, roughly 92% of them found once; the top ten carry 0.3% to 0.4%. The sequencing input was naive CD4+ T cells from PBMCs. The subset is: CD45RA+ positively selected. Every receptor here comes from a young man in good health. Some clones in this sample may be carry-over from other donors' samples.

J is TRBJ2-7 and V is TRBV7-7, with TRBD2 matching 11 bases. Trimming removed 4 bases from V and 0 bases from J; junction bases left unmatched: 5. CDR1 SSHAT and CDR2 FNYEAQ come from the germline V gene (reference sequence). The CDR3 consists of 16 residues. The CDR3 loop reads CASSSGTSGPSYEQYF. The CDR3 bases are TGTGCCAGCAGCTCCGGGACTAGCGGACCCTCCTACGAGCAGTACTTC.

This rearrangement joins TRBV5-4 to TRBJ1-2; 8 positions agree with TRBD1. V dropped 3 bases and J dropped 4; count of bases not matched to a gene: 11. Looked up from germline, CDR1 is SGHNT and CDR2 is YYREEE (reference sequence). This CDR3 region has 16 residues. CDR3: CASSSVGQGSLYGYTF. In DNA form, the CDR3 reads TGTGCCAGCAGCTCCGTAGGACAGGGCTCCCTCTATGGCTACACCTTC. The entire variable domain, with the rest obtained from reference TRBV5-4 and TRBJ1-2, is as follows: ETGVTQSPTHLIKTRGQQVTLRCSSQSGHNTVSWYQQALGQGPQFIFQYYREEENGRGNFPPRFSGLQFPNYSSELNVNALELDDSALYLCASSSVGQGSLYGYTFGSGTRLTVV.

This clone showed up just once. This chain joins TRBV5-6 and TRBJ1-4; 11 bases align to TRBD1. Germline values: CDR1 SGHDT, CDR2 YYEEEE. This CDR3 contains 15 residues. The V segment lost 0 bases and the J segment 10 bases; nucleotides outside the gene matches: 5. This chain's CDR3 is CASSLDGQGAGKLFF. DNA of the CDR3: TGTGCCAGCAGCTTGGATGGACAGGGGGCCGGAAAACTGTTTTTT.

This rearrangement joins TRBV18 to TRBJ2-7; 8 bases are shared with TRBD2. V was clipped by 2 bases and J by 2 bases; unmatched bases: 11. This CDR3 contains 17 residues. CDR1 KGHSH and CDR2 LQKENI come from the germline V gene. The CDR3 sequence is CASSPDWSGSAPYEQYF. DNA for the CDR3: TGTGCCAGCTCACCAGATTGGAGCGGGAGCGCTCCCTACGAGCAGTACTTC.

The rearrangement joins TRBV11-2 to TRBJ2-7; no clear D. Germline lookup yields CDR1 SGHAT and CDR2 FQNNGV. This CDR3 has 14 residues. Trimming took 5 bases from V and 0 from J, leaving 11 bases between them. As DNA, the CDR3 is TGTGCCAGCAGCCGAAGGCCCAGCTCCTACGAGCAGTACTTC. Protein product: CASSRRPSSYEQYF.

To note about this clone: This may stem from a read error, because a much larger clone lies one nucleotide away. Other DNA sequences in the sample encode the same CDR3. V usage is TRBV5-6 and J usage is TRBJ2-5; D ambiguous. The CDR3 covers 11 residues. Per germline, CDR1 SGHDT and CDR2 YYEEEE. V was pared by 3 bases and J by 2 bases, with 2 bases between. CDR3 sequence (DNA): TGTGCCAGCAGCTCTCAAGAGACCCAGTACTTC. Encoded protein: CASSSQETQYF.

The chain recombines TRBV9 with TRBJ2-3; TRBD2 agrees at 12 bases. Germline values: CDR1 SGDLS, CDR2 YYNGEE. There are 17 residues in the CDR3. V trimming: 3 bases; J trimming: 3 bases; junction bases outside the gene matches: 8. CDR3 nucleotide sequence: TGTGCCAGCAGCGACCTAGCGGGAGGGCCGGAAACAGATACGCAGTATTTT. Encoded protein: CASSDLAGGPETDTQYF.

The chain employs TRBV6-4 and TRBJ2-3; 13 nucleotides agree with TRBD2. After removal of 6 bases from V and 0 bases from J, the junction contained 9 bases not matched to a gene. Per germline, CDR1 MRHNA and CDR2 SNTAGT. The CDR3 sequence is 18 residues long. The CDR3 region has the DNA TGTGCCAGCAGCCCCGGGTGGACTAGCGGGAGTAGCACAGATACGCAGTATTTT. This gives the protein CASSPGWTSGSSTDTQYF.

The CDR3 region has the DNA TGTGCCAGCAACCCGACTAGCGGGAGTATGGATGAGCAGTTCTTC. Encoded protein: CASNPTSGSMDEQFF. The chain joins TRBV6-5 to TRBJ2-1; 12 nucleotides match TRBD2. J was trimmed by 8 bases and V by 7 bases; bases with no gene match: 9. Per germline, CDR1 MNHEY and CDR2 SVGAGI. The CDR3 sequence is 15 residues long.

The CDR3 region is CASSQAGGTGRRNQPQHF. CDR3 coding DNA: TGTGCCAGCAGCCAAGCCGGGGGAACCGGGAGGCGCAATCAGCCCCAGCATTTT. The chain recombines TRBV7-9 with TRBJ1-5, with D perhaps matching TRBD1 (5 bases). V gave up 5 bases and J gave up 2 bases, with 22 bases separating them. Per the germline V gene, CDR1 is SEHNR and CDR2 is FQNEAQ (reference sequence). This CDR3 comprises 18 residues.

The rearrangement joins TRBV9 to TRBJ1-2; tentatively, D is TRBD1 (6 bases). Germline CDR1 SGDLS, CDR2 YYNGEE. V was cut by 0 bases and J by 2 bases, with 11 bases left in between. This CDR3 has 15 amino acids. CDR3 bases: TGTGCCAGCAGCGTAGCGGGACACGGAAACTATGGCTACACCTTC. It is translated as CASSVAGHGNYGYTF.

The chain couples TRBV9 to TRBJ2-3; 7 positions agree with TRBD1. In germline, CDR1 is SGDLS, CDR2 YYNGEE. With V trimmed by 1 base and J by 0 bases, 17 bases remained unmatched. The length of the CDR3 is 20 residues. The CDR3 spells CASSVSTRDRKQNSTDTQYF. The CDR3 nucleotides read TGTGCCAGCAGCGTATCAACACGGGACAGAAAACAGAATAGCACAGATACGCAGTATTTT. The whole variable domain, remainder taken from reference TRBV9 and TRBJ2-3, is DSGVTQTPKHLITATGQRVTLRCSPRSGDLSVYWYQQSLDQGLQFLIQYYNGEERAKGNILERFSAQQFPDLHSELNLSSLELGDSALYFCASSVSTRDRKQNSTDTQYFGPGTRLTVL.

The V gene is TRBV5-8, the J gene TRBJ2-6; D is uncertain. V was cut by 5 bases and J by 0 bases, with 3 bases left in between. CDR1 and CDR2 (germline): SGHTS, YDEGEE. The CDR3 length is 13 residues. The CDR3 region has the DNA TGTGCCAGCAGGTTCTCTGGGGCCAACGTCCTGACTTTC. Protein product: CASRFSGANVLTF.

V is TRBV5-8 and J is TRBJ2-7; possibly TRBD2 for D (6 bases). V lost 4 bases, J lost 2 bases, and 10 bases lay in between. Germline V gene lookup returns CDR1 SGHTS and CDR2 YDEGEE. This CDR3 is 13 amino acids long. CDR3 in amino acids: CASSRSGTYEQYF. CDR3 DNA sequence: TGTGCCAGCAGCCGTAGCGGTACCTACGAGCAGTACTTC.

The chain links TRBV5-1 to TRBJ1-6, with TRBD1 matching over 8 bases. Germline-derived CDR1 and CDR2 are SGHRS and YFSETQ. The CDR3 sequence is 15 residues long. Trimming cost V 1 base and J 10 bases; bases outside gene matches: 7. The DNA for the CDR3 is TGCGCCAGCAGCTTGTGGGACAGGAGCCCATCACCCCTCCACTTT. This translates into CASSLWDRSPSPLHF. Combining the CDR3 with reference TRBV5-1 and TRBJ1-6 gives the whole variable domain KAGVTQTPRYLIKTRGQQVTLSCSPISGHRSVSWYQQTPGQGLQFLFEYFSETQRNKGNFPGRFSGRQFSNSRSEMNVSTLELGDSALYLCASSLWDRSPSPLHFGNGTRLTVT.

This clone was seen a single time. The rearrangement uses TRBV7-3 and TRBJ2-1, with D tentatively TRBD2 (5 bases). The V end was cut by 1 base, the J end by 6 bases, with 13 bases between. Germline loops: CDR1 SGHTA, CDR2 FQGTGA. The length of the CDR3 is 15 residues. CDR3 sequence (DNA): TGTGCCAGCAGCTTAATCGGGCTACGGGGCAATGAGCAGTTCTTC. Translation gives CASSLIGLRGNEQFF. The entire variable domain, with the rest obtained from reference TRBV7-3 and TRBJ2-1, is as follows: GAGVSQTPSNKVTEKGKYVELRCDPISGHTALYWYRQSLGQGPEFLIYFQGTGAADDSGLPNDRFFAVRPEGSVSTLKIQRTERGDSAVYLCASSLIGLRGNEQFFGPGTRLTVL.

The V and J genes are TRBV2 and TRBJ2-4; 8 bases are a match to TRBD1. Looked up from germline, CDR1 is SNHLY and CDR2 is FYNNEI. The CDR3 loop spans 13 amino acids. The trim removed 6 bases at V and 7 bases at J, leaving 5 bases unmatched. CDR3 loop: CASRATGANIQYF. CDR3 sequence (DNA): TGTGCCAGCAGAGCGACAGGGGCGAACATTCAGTACTTC.

Only one count was recorded for this clone. The rearrangement joins TRBV2 to TRBJ2-1; D perhaps matches TRBD2 (5 bases). The V gene's germline CDR1 is SNHLY and CDR2 FYNNEI. The CDR3 totals 15 residues. With 8 bases removed from V and 8 bases from J, the gap between germline ends came to 22 bases. The CDR3 bases are TGTGCCAGCGGCCTGCGGACTTTATCCCTCGATGAGCAGTTCTTC. Protein: CASGLRTLSLDEQFF. The variable domain in full, with the rest retrieved from reference TRBV2 and TRBJ2-1, is EPEVTQTPSHQVTQMGQEVILRCVPISNHLYFYWYRQILGQKVEFLVSFYNNEISEKSEIFDDQFSVERPDGSNFTLKIRSTKLEDSAMYFCASGLRTLSLDEQFFGPGTRLTVL.

The V call is TRBV7-9, the J call TRBJ1-1, with TRBD1 matching over 8 bases. Germline V gives CDR1 SEHNR, CDR2 FQNEAQ (reference sequence). V shed 3 bases and J 1 base; nucleotides not matched to a gene: 4. The CDR3 spans 15 residues. The CDR3, as DNA: TGTGCCAGCAGCTTTGGGGACAGGAAGAACACTGAAGCTTTCTTT. Encoded protein: CASSFGDRKNTEAFF.

This chain uses TRBV5-1 with TRBJ2-5, with D perhaps matching TRBD2 (6 bases). This CDR3 has 14 amino acids. Germline V lookup: CDR1 SGHRS, CDR2 YFSETQ. V was shortened by 6 bases and J by 4 bases, with 16 bases between the two germline ends. The CDR3 bases are TGCGCCAGCACGGGCGGGATGTCCCGAGAGACCCAGTACTTC. Its translation: CASTGGMSRETQYF.